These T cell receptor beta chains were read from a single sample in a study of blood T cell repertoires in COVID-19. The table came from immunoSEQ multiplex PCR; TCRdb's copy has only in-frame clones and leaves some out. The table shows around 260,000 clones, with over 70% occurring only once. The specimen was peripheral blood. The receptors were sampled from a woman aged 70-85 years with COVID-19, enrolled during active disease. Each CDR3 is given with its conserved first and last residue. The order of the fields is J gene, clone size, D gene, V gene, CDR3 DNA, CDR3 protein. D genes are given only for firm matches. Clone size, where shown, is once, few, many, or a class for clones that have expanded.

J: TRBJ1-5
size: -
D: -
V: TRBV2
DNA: TGTGCCAGCAGTGAACTCCCAGGGATGGTCAATCAGCCCCAGCATTTT
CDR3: CASSELPGMVNQPQHF

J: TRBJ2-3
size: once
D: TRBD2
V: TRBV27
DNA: TGTGCCAGCAGTTTAGCGGGACTAGCGGCCACAGATACGCAGTATTTT
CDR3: CASSLAGLAATDTQYF

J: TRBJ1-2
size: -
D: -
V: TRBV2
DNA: TGTGCCAGCAGTGCTGAGGAGGCATGGGCTAACTATGGCTACACCTTC
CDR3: CASSAEEAWANYGYTF

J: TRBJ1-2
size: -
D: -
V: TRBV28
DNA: TGTGCCAGCAGTTTGGGACATGAGGCCTATGGCTACACCTTC
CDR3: CASSLGHEAYGYTF

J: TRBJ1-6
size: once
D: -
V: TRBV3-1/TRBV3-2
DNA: TGTGCCAGCAGAAAACAGCTAAATTCACCCCTCCACTTT
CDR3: CASRKQLNSPLHF

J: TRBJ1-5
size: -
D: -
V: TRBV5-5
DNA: TGTGCCAGCAGTCGACTAAACGGGGTGAGCACGCCCCAGCATTTT
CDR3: CASSRLNGVSTPQHF

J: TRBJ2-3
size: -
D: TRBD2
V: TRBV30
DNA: TGTGCCTGGACCTATAGCGGGAGTGCTGGAGATACGCAGTATTTT
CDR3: CAWTYSGSAGDTQYF

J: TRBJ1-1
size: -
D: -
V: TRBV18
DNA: TGTGCCAGCTCACCAACTAGTAACACTGAAGCTTTCTTT
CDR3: CASSPTSNTEAFF

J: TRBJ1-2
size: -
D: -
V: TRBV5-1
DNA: TGCGCCAGCAGAGAGAAACCGGGACAAGGGGCCGGCTACACCTTC
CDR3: CASREKPGQGAGYTF

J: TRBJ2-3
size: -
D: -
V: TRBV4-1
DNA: TGCGCCAGCAGCCATCCGTTTGGCGGCCCGATCGCTAGCACAGATACGCAGTATTTT
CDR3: CASSHPFGGPIASTDTQYF

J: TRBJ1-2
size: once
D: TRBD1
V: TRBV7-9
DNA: TGTGCCAGCAGCCAACAGGGGGCCTATGGCTACACCTTC
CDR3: CASSQQGAYGYTF

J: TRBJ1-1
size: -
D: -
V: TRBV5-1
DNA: TGCGCCAGCAGCTTGTATTCGGGGAGGGCTGAAGCTTTCTTT
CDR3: CASSLYSGRAEAFF

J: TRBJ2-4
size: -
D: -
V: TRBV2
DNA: TGTGCCAGCAGTGATGCAAGGGGAGCCAAAAACATTCAGTACTTC
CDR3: CASSDARGAKNIQYF

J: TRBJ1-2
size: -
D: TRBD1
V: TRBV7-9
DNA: TGTGCCAGCAGCCCGAGGACAGGGTTTGGCTACACCTTC
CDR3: CASSPRTGFGYTF

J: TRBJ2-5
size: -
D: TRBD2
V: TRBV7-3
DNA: TGTGCCAGCAGCTCCTCGGGGGCGGGAGGGCAAGAGACCCAGTACTTC
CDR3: CASSSSGAGGQETQYF

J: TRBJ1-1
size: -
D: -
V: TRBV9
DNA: TGTGCCAGCAGCGTAGGTGGCCTTAAACAGGAAGCTTTCTTT
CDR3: CASSVGGLKQEAFF